The 19 T cell receptor beta chains given below trace back to one sample, sequenced in a study of T-cell reconstitution after alpha-beta-depleted transplantation in children. Unique molecular identifiers were built into the TCRbeta library. Each CDR3 protein gets one entry after TCRdb re-called the PCR reads with MiXCR. The sample lists around 700,000 distinct CDR3 sequences, roughly 14% occurring once. The material sequenced was PBMCs, taken before TCRalphabeta/CD19-depleted stem cell transplant. These receptor sequences come from a girl under 10 years old with congenital amegakaryocytic thrombocytopenia, due to receive a stem cell transplant.

With regard to this clonotype: The conserved closing phenylalanine or tryptophan is absent in this CDR3, likely reflecting a read error. This chain connects TRBV29-1 to TRBJ1-1; 9 nucleotides align to TRBD1. The CDR3 contains 12 residues. V shed 6 bases, J shed 2 bases, and the junction held 1 base outside the gene matches. Per the germline V gene, CDR1 is SQVTM and CDR2 is ANQGSEA. This CDR3 reads CSVDRGNTEAFL. The CDR3 nucleotides are TGCAGCGTGGACAGGGGAAACACTGAAGCTTTCCTT.

This clonotype was recorded a few times. The genes are TRBV6-2 or TRBV6-3 and TRBJ2-5, with no clear D. V gave up 3 bases and J gave up 4 bases, with 9 bases separating them. In germline, CDR1 is MNHEY, CDR2 SVGEGT. This CDR3 is 13 amino acids long. CDR3 residues: CASSYSVLETQYF. DNA of the CDR3: TGTGCCAGCAGTTATAGTGTCTTAGAGACCCAGTACTTC.

The chain joins TRBV7-2 to TRBJ2-2; D possibly matches TRBD1 or TRBD2 (5 bases each). Germline V gives CDR1 SGHTA, CDR2 FQGNSA. V shed 4 bases and J shed 6 bases, with 15 bases lying between them. The CDR3 consists of 15 residues. This CDR3 reads CASSSKLQGPGELFF. The DNA for the CDR3 is TGTGCCAGCAGCTCAAAACTTCAGGGACCCGGGGAGCTGTTTTTT.

This clonotype occurred many times. The chain is built from TRBV3-1 and TRBJ2-7, with D unresolved. The CDR3 consists of 14 residues. Germline-derived CDR1 and CDR2 are LGHDT and YNNKEL (reference sequence). V dropped 0 bases and J dropped 2 bases, with 8 bases sitting between them. Here the CDR3 DNA reads TGTGCCAGCAGCCAAGATTCGGGCCCCTACGAGCAGTACTTC. Residues: CASSQDSGPYEQYF.

In this sample, this clonotype turned up a few times. The J gene is TRBJ1-5, the V gene TRBV12-3 or TRBV12-4; D might be TRBD1 (6 bases). There are 13 residues in the CDR3. V was cut by 5 bases and J by 9 bases, with 14 bases left in between. The CDR3: CASSLEGGAPQHF. The CDR3 nucleotides read TGTGCCAGCAGTCTTGAAGGGGGGGCGCCCCAGCATTTT.

This clonotype turned up a few times. The chain recombines TRBV2 with TRBJ1-2; TRBD1 aligns across 7 bases. J lost 5 bases, V lost 7 bases, and 4 bases had no gene match. From germline, CDR1 is SNHLY and CDR2 FYNNEI. The CDR3 runs to 12 residues. CDR3 nucleotide sequence: TGTGCCAGCACCCAGACAGGGTATGGCTACACCTTC. It codes for CASTQTGYGYTF.

Remarks on this clonotype: This may come from a read error, since a much larger clone is one base off. The J gene is TRBJ2-1, the V gene TRBV13, with unresolved D. CDR1 is PRHDT and CDR2 is FYEKMQ in the germline V gene (reference sequence). Trimming shortened V by 3 bases and J by 0 bases, and 9 bases separated the two germline ends. The CDR3 sequence is 15 residues long. The CDR3 region has the DNA TGTGCCAGCAGCTTCGGTCACGTCTCCTACAATGAGCAGTTCTTC. Translation: CASSFGHVSYNEQFF.

A note on this clonotype: A clone one base away is much larger, so this may be a read error. The chain combines TRBV20-1 with TRBJ1-1; D is uncertain. Germline assignment: CDR1 DFQATT and CDR2 SNEGSKA (reference sequence). V was shortened by 3 bases and J by 1 base, with 6 bases between the two germline ends. This CDR3 spans 12 amino acids. Here the CDR3 DNA reads TGCAGTGCTAGGACACAGAACACTGAAGCTTTCTTT. As protein: CSARTQNTEAFF.

The rearrangement uses TRBV12-3 or TRBV12-4 and TRBJ2-7; 10 bases agree with TRBD1. The CDR3 extends over 15 amino acids. Trimming at V came to 6 bases and at J to 2 bases, leaving 7 bases not matched to a gene. The CDR3 sequence: CASSLRDRGTYEQYF. CDR3 nucleotide sequence: TGTGCCAGCAGCCTCCGGGACAGGGGCACCTACGAGCAGTACTTC.

This rearrangement joins TRBV12-3 or TRBV12-4 to TRBJ2-7, with 9 bases that match TRBD2. The CDR3 is 16 residues long. J was trimmed by 2 bases and V by 5 bases; bases with no gene match: 10. CDR3 DNA: TGTGCCAGCAGTGAAACTGGGGCTAGCGGGACCTACGAGCAGTACTTC. Protein: CASSETGASGTYEQYF.

This clonotype appeared many times. V and J are TRBV29-1 and TRBJ2-3; D might be TRBD2 (6 bases). CDR1 is SQVTM and CDR2 is ANQGSEA in the germline V gene. V lost 4 bases and J lost 0, with 11 bases in between. CDR3 size: 14 residues. The CDR3 DNA reads as TGCAGCGTTGTAAGGGACTTGAGCACAGATACGCAGTATTTT. This gives the protein CSVVRDLSTDTQYF.

The J gene is TRBJ2-4, the V gene TRBV15; 7 bases agree with TRBD1. This CDR3 spans 15 amino acids. Germline trimming cut 2 bases from V and 8 bases from J; bases unmatched to any gene: 9. The germline V gene has CDR1 LNHNV and CDR2 YYDKDF (reference sequence). The DNA of the CDR3 is TGTGCCACCAGCAGAAATCTAGACAGGGCGGACATTCAGTACTTC. It translates to CATSRNLDRADIQYF.

This clonotype was counted a few times. This chain uses TRBV15 with TRBJ2-7; D gene uncertain. Per germline, CDR1 LNHNV and CDR2 YYDKDF (reference sequence). The CDR3 sequence is 13 residues long. Deletions cut 7 bases from V and 2 bases from J, with 12 bases between. CDR3 nucleotide sequence: TGTGCCACCACAGACCGAAAAGCCTACGAGCAGTACTTC. It specifies CATTDRKAYEQYF.

This clonotype was seen only once. This clone may be a read error of a much larger clone one base away. The chain links TRBV12-3 or TRBV12-4 to TRBJ2-4; D not certain. The CDR3 is 14 amino acids. Trimming shortened V by 7 bases and J by 0 bases, and 10 bases separated the two germline ends. The CDR3 DNA reads as TGTGCCAGCAACCAGGTGGCAGCCAAAAACATTCAGTACTTC. Amino acids: CASNQVAAKNIQYF.

This clonotype was seen more than once but under ten times. The chain employs TRBV20-1 and TRBJ1-2, with D perhaps TRBD1 (6 bases). There are 14 residues in the CDR3. Germline V gene sequence: CDR1 DFQATT, CDR2 SNEGSKA (reference sequence). Trimming removed 3 bases from V and 2 bases from J, with 13 bases in between. The CDR3 sequence: CSASTQGYNYGYTF. The CDR3 region has the DNA TGCAGTGCTAGTACTCAGGGGTACAACTATGGCTACACCTTC.

The chain is built from TRBV5-5 and TRBJ1-3; D gene ambiguous. The CDR3 contains 13 residues. The germline CDR1 and CDR2 sequences are SGHKS and YYEKEE (reference sequence). V was clipped by 0 bases and J by 3 bases, with 4 bases between them. The CDR3 DNA is TGTGCCAGCAGCTTGGGGGATGGAAACACCATATATTTT. This gives the protein CASSLGDGNTIYF.

On this clonotype: This sequence may be a read error, since a much larger clone differs from it by one base. The chain has TRBV10-3 and TRBJ2-7, with 9 bases matching TRBD2. The CDR3 runs to 16 residues. The germline CDR1 and CDR2 sequences are ENHRY and SYGVKD. Trimming removed 7 bases from V and 7 bases from J; junction bases left unmatched: 17. For the CDR3, the DNA is TGTGCCATCACTGACGGGACTAGCTTTCTGTCGTTTGAGCAGTACTTC. This gives the protein CAITDGTSFLSFEQYF.

The sample holds many counts of this clonotype. V usage is TRBV12-3 or TRBV12-4 and J usage is TRBJ2-3; 14 nucleotides line up with TRBD2. V trimming: 7 bases; J trimming: 4 bases; junction bases outside the gene matches: 7. The CDR3 has 16 amino acids. CDR3 residues: CASTSGLAGGADTQYF. CDR3 coding DNA: TGTGCCAGCACCTCCGGACTAGCGGGAGGTGCAGATACGCAGTATTTT.

This clonotype was observed a few times. The chain links TRBV27 to TRBJ2-7; 12 bases align to TRBD2. The CDR3 totals 15 residues. Unmatched junction bases numbered 4, after V lost 4 bases and J lost 3 bases. Germline V lookup: CDR1 MNHEY, CDR2 SMNVEV (reference sequence). CDR3 amino acids: CASSSQGLAGYEQYF. For the CDR3, the DNA is TGTGCCAGCAGTTCCCAGGGACTAGCGGGCTACGAGCAGTACTTC.